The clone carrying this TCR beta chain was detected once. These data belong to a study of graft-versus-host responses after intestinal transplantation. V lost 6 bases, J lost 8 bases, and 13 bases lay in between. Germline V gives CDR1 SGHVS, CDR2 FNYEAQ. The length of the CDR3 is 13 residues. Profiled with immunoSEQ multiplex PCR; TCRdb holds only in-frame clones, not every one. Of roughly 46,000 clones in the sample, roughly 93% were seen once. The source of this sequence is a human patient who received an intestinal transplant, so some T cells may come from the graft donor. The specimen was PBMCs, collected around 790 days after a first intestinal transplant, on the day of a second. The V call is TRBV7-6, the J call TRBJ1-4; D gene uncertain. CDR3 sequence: CASSLRRAEKLFF. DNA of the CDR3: TGTGCCAGCAGTCTTCGACGAGCGGAAAAACTGTTTTTT.